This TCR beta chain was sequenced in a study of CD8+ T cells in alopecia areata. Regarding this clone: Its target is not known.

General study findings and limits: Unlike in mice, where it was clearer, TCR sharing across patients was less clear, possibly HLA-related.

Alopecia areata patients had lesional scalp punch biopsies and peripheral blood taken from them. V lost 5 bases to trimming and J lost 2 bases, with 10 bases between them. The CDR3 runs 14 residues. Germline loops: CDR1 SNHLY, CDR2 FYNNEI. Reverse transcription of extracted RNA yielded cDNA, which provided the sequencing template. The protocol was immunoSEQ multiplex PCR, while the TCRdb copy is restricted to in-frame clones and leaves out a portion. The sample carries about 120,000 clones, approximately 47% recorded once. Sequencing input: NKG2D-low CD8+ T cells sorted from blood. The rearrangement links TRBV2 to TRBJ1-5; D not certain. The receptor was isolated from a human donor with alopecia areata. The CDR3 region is CASSPGTGNQPQHF. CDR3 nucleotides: TGTGCCAGCAGTCCTGGCACGGGCAATCAGCCCCAGCATTTT.